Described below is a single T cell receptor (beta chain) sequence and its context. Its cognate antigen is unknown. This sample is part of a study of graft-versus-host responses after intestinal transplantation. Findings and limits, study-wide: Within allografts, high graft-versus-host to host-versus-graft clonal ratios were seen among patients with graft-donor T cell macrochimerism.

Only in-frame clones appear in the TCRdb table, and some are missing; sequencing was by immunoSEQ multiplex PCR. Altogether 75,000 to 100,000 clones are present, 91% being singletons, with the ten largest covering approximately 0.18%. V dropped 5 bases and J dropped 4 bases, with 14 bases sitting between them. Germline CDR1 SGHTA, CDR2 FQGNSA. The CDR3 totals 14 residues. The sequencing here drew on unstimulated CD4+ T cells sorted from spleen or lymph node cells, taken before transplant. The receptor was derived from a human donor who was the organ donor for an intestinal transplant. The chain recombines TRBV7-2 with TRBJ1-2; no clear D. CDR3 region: CASSPLGLTYGYTF. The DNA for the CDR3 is TGTGCCAGCAGCCCTTTGGGCCTTACCTATGGCTACACCTTC.